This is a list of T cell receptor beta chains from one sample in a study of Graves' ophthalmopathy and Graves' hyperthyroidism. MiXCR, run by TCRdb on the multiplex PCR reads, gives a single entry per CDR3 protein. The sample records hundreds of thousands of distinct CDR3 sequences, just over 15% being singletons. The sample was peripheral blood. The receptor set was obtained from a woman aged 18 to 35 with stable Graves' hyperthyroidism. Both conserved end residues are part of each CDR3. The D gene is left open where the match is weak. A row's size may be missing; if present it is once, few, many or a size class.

CDR3 DNA: TGTGCCAGCAGCCTACGGACAGGTCAAAATCAGCCCCAGCATTTT
CDR3 protein: CASSLRTGQNQPQHF
clone size: many
J gene: TRBJ1-5
D gene: TRBD1
V gene: TRBV12-3/TRBV12-4

CDR3 DNA: TGTGCCAGCAGCTTGGAGGCAGGGCCTCGGGAGACCCAGTACTTC
CDR3 protein: CASSLEAGPRETQYF
clone size: many
J gene: TRBJ2-5
D gene: NA
V gene: TRBV5-4

CDR3 DNA: TGCAGTGCCCCCCCTTTGGGACAGGCATCCTGGGGCTTCTTT
CDR3 protein: CSAPPLGQASWGFF
clone size: many
J gene: TRBJ1-1
D gene: TRBD1
V gene: TRBV20-1

CDR3 DNA: TGTGCCAGCAGTTTACAATTCGCCTATGGCTACACCTTC
CDR3 protein: CASSLQFAYGYTF
clone size: NA
J gene: TRBJ1-2
D gene: NA
V gene: TRBV12-3/TRBV12-4

CDR3 DNA: TGCGCCAGCAGTGCCGGGATCAATTCACCCCTCCACTTT
CDR3 protein: CASSAGINSPLHF
clone size: NA
J gene: TRBJ1-6
D gene: NA
V gene: TRBV10-1

CDR3 DNA: TGTGCCAGCAGTTTATCCGGGGACCGGAACGAGCAGTACTTC
CDR3 protein: CASSLSGDRNEQYF
clone size: many
J gene: TRBJ2-7
D gene: NA
V gene: TRBV27

CDR3 DNA: TGTGCCAGCAGTACCTTAGTTGGCACTGAAGCTTTCTTT
CDR3 protein: CASSTLVGTEAFF
clone size: many
J gene: TRBJ1-1
D gene: NA
V gene: TRBV6-1

CDR3 DNA: TGTGCTAGTGGTTCTTTACAGGGGGCGGATCAGCCCCAGCATTTT
CDR3 protein: CASGSLQGADQPQHF
clone size: many
J gene: TRBJ1-5
D gene: TRBD1
V gene: TRBV12-5

CDR3 DNA: TGTGCCAGCAAGCGACAGGGAGAGGGTGGCTACACCTTC
CDR3 protein: CASKRQGEGGYTF
clone size: NA
J gene: TRBJ1-2
D gene: TRBD1
V gene: TRBV2

CDR3 DNA: TGCGCCAGCACCCCCTTGGGGGATCTTTACTATGGCTACACCTTC
CDR3 protein: CASTPLGDLYYGYTF
clone size: many
J gene: TRBJ1-2
D gene: NA
V gene: TRBV10-2

CDR3 DNA: TGTGCCAGCAGCCAAGACAGGGAAAGTCTATATGGCTACACCTTC
CDR3 protein: CASSQDRESLYGYTF
clone size: many
J gene: TRBJ1-2
D gene: TRBD1
V gene: TRBV7-9

CDR3 DNA: TGTGCCAGCAGTTACTCCGGCAGGGCGGGCTACGAGCAGTACTTC
CDR3 protein: CASSYSGRAGYEQYF
clone size: NA
J gene: TRBJ2-7
D gene: NA
V gene: TRBV6-5

CDR3 DNA: TGTGCCAGCATCCCGGACAGAAGCAATCAGCCCCAGCATTTT
CDR3 protein: CASIPDRSNQPQHF
clone size: NA
J gene: TRBJ1-5
D gene: NA
V gene: TRBV6-1

CDR3 DNA: TGTGCCAGCACGGCACCCTACGAGCAGTACTTC
CDR3 protein: CASTAPYEQYF
clone size: many
J gene: TRBJ2-7
D gene: NA
V gene: TRBV6-5

CDR3 DNA: TGCGCCAGCAGCTGGGGGAGGGATCAGCCCCAGCATTTT
CDR3 protein: CASSWGRDQPQHF
clone size: many
J gene: TRBJ1-5
D gene: NA
V gene: TRBV4-1

CDR3 DNA: TGTGCCAGCAGCCAAGAGGCCAGGGGTTTTTCAGAGACCCAGTACTTC
CDR3 protein: CASSQEARGFSETQYF
clone size: many
J gene: TRBJ2-5
D gene: NA
V gene: TRBV4-2

CDR3 DNA: TGTGCCAGCAGGGCTAGGGACAGGGGACTCAATCAGCCCCAGCATTTT
CDR3 protein: CASRARDRGLNQPQHF
clone size: many
J gene: TRBJ1-5
D gene: TRBD1
V gene: TRBV6-1

CDR3 DNA: TGCAGCGTTGGGGGGGAGAATTCTGGAAACACCATATATTTT
CDR3 protein: CSVGGENSGNTIYF
clone size: few
J gene: TRBJ1-3
D gene: NA
V gene: TRBV29-1

CDR3 DNA: TGCAGTGCTAGAGAGCTCGGACAGGGGCATTACGGCTACACCTTC
CDR3 protein: CSARELGQGHYGYTF
clone size: many
J gene: TRBJ1-2
D gene: TRBD1
V gene: TRBV20-1

CDR3 DNA: TGTGCCAGCAAGGGGGAGGGGAGCTCTGGGGCCAACGTCCTGACTTTC
CDR3 protein: CASKGEGSSGANVLTF
clone size: many
J gene: TRBJ2-6
D gene: NA
V gene: TRBV12-3/TRBV12-4

CDR3 DNA: TGTGCCAGCTTAACTACAGGGGTAAGCAATCAGCCCCAGCATTTT
CDR3 protein: CASLTTGVSNQPQHF
clone size: many
J gene: TRBJ1-5
D gene: TRBD1
V gene: TRBV19

CDR3 DNA: TGTGCCAGCAGTTCCTCCCAGGGGGCGTATAACTATGGCTACACCTTC
CDR3 protein: CASSSSQGAYNYGYTF
clone size: NA
J gene: TRBJ1-2
D gene: TRBD1
V gene: TRBV6-5

CDR3 DNA: TGCGCCAGCAGCCAAGATGTCGGGACGCTTAGGTACTTC
CDR3 protein: CASSQDVGTLRYF
clone size: NA
J gene: TRBJ2-7
D gene: NA
V gene: TRBV4-3

CDR3 DNA: TGTCTTACCCAGGGGACAGCTCACCCTGATAGCAATCAGCCCCAGCATTTT
CDR3 protein: CLTQGTAHPDSNQPQHF
clone size: many
J gene: TRBJ1-5
D gene: TRBD1
V gene: TRBV19

CDR3 DNA: TGTGCCAGCAGCGTCCAGACAGGTATGAACACTGAAGCTTTCTTT
CDR3 protein: CASSVQTGMNTEAFF
clone size: many
J gene: TRBJ1-1
D gene: NA
V gene: TRBV7-9

CDR3 DNA: TGTGCCAGCAGTGATATCGCGTCGGGGACAGGGGGCTACACCTTC
CDR3 protein: CASSDIASGTGGYTF
clone size: many
J gene: TRBJ1-2
D gene: TRBD1
V gene: TRBV2

CDR3 DNA: TGTGCCAGCGGGACCGGTGGCTACACCTTC
CDR3 protein: CASGTGGYTF
clone size: NA
J gene: TRBJ1-2
D gene: NA
V gene: TRBV6-1

CDR3 DNA: TGTGCCAGCAAAATAGGGAGAGCAAACTATGGCTACACCTTC
CDR3 protein: CASKIGRANYGYTF
clone size: many
J gene: TRBJ1-2
D gene: NA
V gene: TRBV12-3/TRBV12-4

CDR3 DNA: TGTGCCAGCAGTTACGCGGGGCGGGGCGGATTCACTGAAGCTTTCTTT
CDR3 protein: CASSYAGRGGFTEAFF
clone size: NA
J gene: TRBJ1-1
D gene: NA
V gene: TRBV6-5

CDR3 DNA: TGTGCCAGCACCCTAAGGGGCAGGGGAGAAGCTTTCTTT
CDR3 protein: CASTLRGRGEAFF
clone size: many
J gene: TRBJ1-1
D gene: NA
V gene: TRBV6-1

CDR3 DNA: TGTGCCAGTAAGGGACAGGGTAGGGACTATGGCTACACCTTC
CDR3 protein: CASKGQGRDYGYTF
clone size: many
J gene: TRBJ1-2
D gene: TRBD1
V gene: TRBV19

CDR3 DNA: TGCAGTGCTAGAGGTGGGAGGGCGGAAGCTTTCTTT
CDR3 protein: CSARGGRAEAFF
clone size: many
J gene: TRBJ1-1
D gene: NA
V gene: TRBV20-1

CDR3 DNA: TGTGCCAGCAGCTTAGTCGAGCGTCCGAGACAGGGAAGGATGAACACTGAAGCTTTCTTT
CDR3 protein: CASSLVERPRQGRMNTEAFF
clone size: few
J gene: TRBJ1-1
D gene: TRBD1
V gene: TRBV11-3

CDR3 DNA: TGTGCCAGCAGTTCCCCCAGGAAGAACACTGAAGCTTTCTTT
CDR3 protein: CASSSPRKNTEAFF
clone size: many
J gene: TRBJ1-1
D gene: NA
V gene: TRBV6-5

CDR3 DNA: TGTGCCAGCAGTTACTCCTGGCAGGCGAACACTGAAGCTTTCTTT
CDR3 protein: CASSYSWQANTEAFF
clone size: many
J gene: TRBJ1-1
D gene: NA
V gene: TRBV6-5

CDR3 DNA: TGTGCCAGCAGAAACTTGGGGGGGGACGAGCAGTACTTC
CDR3 protein: CASRNLGGDEQYF
clone size: many
J gene: TRBJ2-7
D gene: TRBD2
V gene: TRBV6-1

CDR3 DNA: TGTGCCAGCGGTGGAGGACACTTTAGCAATCAGCCCCAGCATTTT
CDR3 protein: CASGGGHFSNQPQHF
clone size: many
J gene: TRBJ1-5
D gene: NA
V gene: TRBV2

CDR3 DNA: TGTGCCAGCAGTTACTGGGGGGGCAGTGATACGCAGTATTTT
CDR3 protein: CASSYWGGSDTQYF
clone size: few
J gene: TRBJ2-3
D gene: NA
V gene: TRBV6-2/TRBV6-3

CDR3 DNA: TGTGCCAGCAGTGACACGATGACCCAGTACTTC
CDR3 protein: CASSDTMTQYF
clone size: NA
J gene: TRBJ2-5
D gene: NA
V gene: TRBV12-3/TRBV12-4

CDR3 DNA: TGCAGTGCTAGTATTCTTAGTGATCGAGCTTTCTTT
CDR3 protein: CSASILSDRAFF
clone size: many
J gene: TRBJ1-1
D gene: NA
V gene: TRBV20-1

CDR3 DNA: TGCAGCGCTAGGGACAGCGCCTCTGGGGCCAACGTCCTGACTTTC
CDR3 protein: CSARDSASGANVLTF
clone size: NA
J gene: TRBJ2-6
D gene: TRBD1
V gene: TRBV20-1

CDR3 DNA: TGTGCCAGCAGACCAGGGAAGTTCAATTCACCCCTCCACTTT
CDR3 protein: CASRPGKFNSPLHF
clone size: many
J gene: TRBJ1-6
D gene: NA
V gene: TRBV27